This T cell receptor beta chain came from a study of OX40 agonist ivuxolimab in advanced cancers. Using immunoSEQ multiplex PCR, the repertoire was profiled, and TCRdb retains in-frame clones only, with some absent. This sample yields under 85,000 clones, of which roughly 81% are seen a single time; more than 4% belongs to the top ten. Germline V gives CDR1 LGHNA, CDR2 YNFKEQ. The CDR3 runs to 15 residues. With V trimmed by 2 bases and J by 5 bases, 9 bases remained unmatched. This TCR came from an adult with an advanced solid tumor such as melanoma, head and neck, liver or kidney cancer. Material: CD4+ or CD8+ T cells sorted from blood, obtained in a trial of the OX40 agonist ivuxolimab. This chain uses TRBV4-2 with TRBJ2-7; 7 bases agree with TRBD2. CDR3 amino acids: CASSQPEGRAHEQYF. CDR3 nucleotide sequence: TGTGCCAGCAGCCAACCTGAGGGGAGGGCCCACGAGCAGTACTTC.